This T cell receptor (beta chain) is drawn from a study of cytomegalovirus exposure and HLA in healthy donors. V lost 4 bases, J lost 2 bases, and 9 bases lay in between. The CDR3 is 15 amino acids. Germline CDR1 is MNHNS and CDR2 is SASEGT. Clones were sequenced by immunoSEQ multiplex PCR, and TCRdb holds only the in-frame ones, with some missing. The sample consists of hundreds of thousands of clones, roughly 85% of them appearing once. The receptor's source is a woman under 30 in good health and CMV-seronegative. Sequenced material: PBMCs. V and J are TRBV6-1 and TRBJ2-6; D may be TRBD2 (6 bases). DNA of the CDR3: TGTGCCAGCAGTGTGACGGGAGCTGGGGCCAACGTCCTGACTTTC. Protein: CASSVTGAGANVLTF.